The source of this TCR beta chain is a study of a mutant IDH1 vaccine in newly diagnosed glioma. At the level of the study: Mean patient age was roughly 43 years; 62.5% were male and 37.5% female. Former treatment meant radiotherapy, temozolomide, or both; the majority had gotten both.

Details on this clone: What it recognizes is unknown.

The repertoire was sequenced with immunoSEQ multiplex PCR; TCRdb's copy has only in-frame clones and lacks some. The table records about 56,000 clones, about 80% of them present only once. CDR3 length equals 16 residues. Unmatched junction bases numbered 7, after V lost 4 bases and J lost 0 bases. Per germline, CDR1 SGHRS and CDR2 YFSETQ. As for time point: week 47, end of study. Every vaccine dose comprised 300 ug of mutant IDH1 20-mer peptide plus topical imiquimod. Each donor presented with a new WHO grade 3 or 4 astrocytoma that tested IDH1-mutant and showed ATRX loss. This clonotype originated in a man aged 45-65 years with glioma. The rearrangement links TRBV5-1 to TRBJ1-3; 7 bases fit TRBD1. Sequencing was performed on PBMCs, taken from a glioma patient whose treatment included an IDH1 peptide vaccine. Written as DNA, the CDR3 is TGCGCCAGCAGCACGGGGACAGCTAACTCTGGAAACACCATATATTTT. It specifies CASSTGTANSGNTIYF.